A selection of T cell receptor beta chains follows, all from one sample in a study of blood T cell repertoires in COVID-19. Sequencing was performed with immunoSEQ multiplex PCR; in TCRdb, only in-frame clones are kept and a portion is missing. The repertoire holds roughly 240,000 clones, more than 85% seen once, with roughly 4% in the top ten. Sequenced input: peripheral blood. The source is a man aged 18 to 30 with active or convalescent COVID-19. Each CDR3 is given with its conserved first and last residue. The order of the fields is J gene, D gene, V gene, CDR3 length, clone size, CDR3 DNA, CDR3 protein. D genes are given only for firm matches. Clone sizes are given selectively: once, few, many, or a class where the clone is expanded.

J: TRBJ1-2; D: -; V: TRBV7-3; length: 14; size: -; DNA: TGTGCCAGCAGCCCAGACAGATCTAACTATGGCTACACCTTC; CDR3: CASSPDRSNYGYTF
J: TRBJ2-3; D: -; V: TRBV5-1; length: 13; size: -; DNA: TGCGCCAGCAGCTTTCCGGGGGAGGATACGCAGTATTTT; CDR3: CASSFPGEDTQYF
J: TRBJ1-4; D: -; V: TRBV30; length: 18; size: -; DNA: TGTGCCTGGGGGTCCGCTCGGGACACTCTTTCAACTAATGAAAAACTGTTTTTT; CDR3: CAWGSARDTLSTNEKLFF
J: TRBJ1-5; D: -; V: TRBV12-3/TRBV12-4; length: 13; size: -; DNA: TGTGCCAGCAGTTTAGGGCCTAATCAGCCCCAGCATTTT; CDR3: CASSLGPNQPQHF
J: TRBJ2-3; D: TRBD2; V: TRBV10-2; length: 17; size: -; DNA: TGCGCCAGCTCCGCTCTTAATAGCGGGCTTAGCACAGATACGCAGTATTTT; CDR3: CASSALNSGLSTDTQYF
J: TRBJ1-5; D: -; V: TRBV3-1/TRBV3-2; length: 15; size: -; DNA: TGTGCCAGCAGCCAAACCCGGGACAACCATCAGCCCCAGCATTTT; CDR3: CASSQTRDNHQPQHF
J: TRBJ2-7; D: TRBD1; V: TRBV6-1; length: 16; size: -; DNA: TGTGCCAGCAGTGAAGCGCCGGGACAGCTTATCTACGAGCAGTACTTC; CDR3: CASSEAPGQLIYEQYF
J: TRBJ1-2; D: -; V: TRBV6-2/TRBV6-3; length: 14; size: -; DNA: TGTGCCAGCAGTTACCGGCAGGGTCGATATGGCTACACCTTC; CDR3: CASSYRQGRYGYTF
J: TRBJ1-5; D: TRBD1; V: TRBV20-1; length: 13; size: -; DNA: TGCAGTGCTAGTGGGGGACAGAATCAGCCCCAGCATTTT; CDR3: CSASGGQNQPQHF
J: TRBJ2-1; D: -; V: TRBV24-1; length: 12; size: -; DNA: TGTGCCACCAGAACAGAATACAATGAGCAGTTCTTC; CDR3: CATRTEYNEQFF
J: TRBJ1-2; D: -; V: TRBV5-1; length: 13; size: -; DNA: TGCGCCAGCAGCTTGGGAGGGTGGTATGGCTACACCTTC; CDR3: CASSLGGWYGYTF
J: TRBJ2-1; D: -; V: TRBV2; length: 12; size: -; DNA: TGTGCCAGCAGTGCAACTGGCGGAAAGCAGTTCTTC; CDR3: CASSATGGKQFF
J: TRBJ2-7; D: TRBD2; V: TRBV4-2; length: 16; size: -; DNA: TGTGCCAGCAGCCAAGACCCAGCGGGAGGGGACTACGAGCAGTACTTC; CDR3: CASSQDPAGGDYEQYF
J: TRBJ2-1; D: -; V: TRBV11-3; length: 17; size: -; DNA: TGTGCCAGCAGCTTAGATCCGAAGCGAACCTCCTACAATGAGCAGTTCTTC; CDR3: CASSLDPKRTSYNEQFF
J: TRBJ2-7; D: TRBD2; V: TRBV7-9; length: 14; size: -; DNA: TGTGCCAGCAGCCCCAGCGGGGGGATCTACGAGCAGTACTTC; CDR3: CASSPSGGIYEQYF
J: TRBJ1-4; D: -; V: TRBV27; length: 17; size: once; DNA: TGTGCCAGCAGTTTAAATGGGGCAGGCCAAACTAATGAAAAACTGTTTTTT; CDR3: CASSLNGAGQTNEKLFF
J: TRBJ1-1; D: -; V: TRBV6-5; length: 14; size: -; DNA: TGTGCCAGTTCGGACAGCACCATGAACACTGAAGCTTTCTTT; CDR3: CASSDSTMNTEAFF
J: TRBJ1-4; D: -; V: TRBV14; length: 14; size: once; DNA: TGTGCCAGCAGCCAAGGAGGCAGCCCTGAAAAACTGTTTTTT; CDR3: CASSQGGSPEKLFF
J: TRBJ2-2; D: TRBD1; V: TRBV3-1/TRBV3-2; length: 15; size: -; DNA: TGTGCCAGCTCATCGGGACAGGGGCACACCGGGGAGCTGTTTTTT; CDR3: CASSSGQGHTGELFF
J: TRBJ1-4; D: TRBD1; V: TRBV15; length: 17; size: -; DNA: TGTGCCACCAGACTTGAGTCGATCGGGACAGCTAATGAAAAACTGTTTTTT; CDR3: CATRLESIGTANEKLFF
J: TRBJ1-2; D: TRBD1; V: TRBV29-1; length: 15; size: -; DNA: TGCAGCGTTGAAATCCGGGACAGCATTTTCTATGGCTACACCTTC; CDR3: CSVEIRDSIFYGYTF
J: TRBJ2-2; D: TRBD2; V: TRBV11-2; length: 16; size: -; DNA: TGTGCCAGCAGCCGAACTAGCGGGGTAAACACCGGGGAGCTGTTTTTT; CDR3: CASSRTSGVNTGELFF
J: TRBJ1-4; D: TRBD1; V: TRBV29-1; length: 13; size: -; DNA: TGCAGCGTCTCCAAGGCAGGGGGAGAAAAACTGTTTTTT; CDR3: CSVSKAGGEKLFF
J: TRBJ1-2; D: -; V: TRBV2; length: 13; size: -; DNA: TGTGCCAGCAGTGACTGGCAGGGCGAGGGCTACACCTTC; CDR3: CASSDWQGEGYTF
J: TRBJ1-5; D: -; V: TRBV2; length: 14; size: -; DNA: TGTGCCAGCAGGACGCAGGTCGATGAACAGCCCCAGCATTTT; CDR3: CASRTQVDEQPQHF